Below, 25 T cell receptor beta chains from the same sample are listed, as sequenced in a study of beta chain features in type 1 diabetes (dated by TCRdb to between 2018 and 2020). Preparation of the library involved the immunoSEQ multiplex PCR assay. The entire isolated RNA was reverse transcribed using the High Capacity cDNA Reverse Transcription Kit, and thus expressed TCRB transcripts were sequenced. Sourced from immuneACCESS, this table was stored by TCRdb with only in-frame sequences that have V and J called. A share of the clones is absent; for the studies checked, an unresolved V gene accounts for under half, and the remainder has no known explanation. Within this sample are roughly 350,000 clones, with 9.5% to 12% of them counted one time only. Together, the top ten hold approximately 0.016% of the sample. The sequencing input was naive CD4+ T cells from blood. Reading the label with the study, this specimen's cell subset or site is: true naive CD4+ T cells. The receptors were gathered from a woman aged 25 to 39 in good health.

The V and J genes are TRBV29-1 and TRBJ2-5; 9 bases match TRBD1. CDR1 is SQVTM and CDR2 is ANQGSEA in the germline V gene. This CDR3 has 17 residues. V gave up 6 bases and J gave up 5 bases; unmatched junction bases: 19. CDR3 sequence: CSVRRWDREPERETQYF. The CDR3 DNA is TGCAGCGTCCGCCGTTGGGACAGGGAGCCCGAACGTGAGACCCAGTACTTC.

The chain combines TRBV18 with TRBJ2-5; maybe TRBD1 (6 bases). V lost 4 bases to trimming and J lost 3 bases, with 9 bases between them. This CDR3 region has 13 residues. The V gene's germline CDR1 is KGHSH and CDR2 LQKENI. The CDR3 reads CASSQDRKETQYF. The CDR3 nucleotides read TGTGCCAGCTCACAGGACAGAAAAGAGACCCAGTACTTC.

The chain has TRBV7-9 and TRBJ2-7; 12 bases line up with TRBD2. The ends lost 5 bases at V and 5 bases at J; junction bases unmatched: 13. The CDR3 spans 17 residues. CDR1 SEHNR and CDR2 FQNEAQ come from the germline V gene (reference sequence). CDR3 sequence: CASSPSAPLAGGHEQYF. In nucleotides, the CDR3 is TGTGCCAGCAGCCCCAGCGCCCCACTAGCGGGAGGTCACGAGCAGTACTTC. Based on the CDR3 plus reference TRBV7-9 and TRBJ2-7, the full variable domain is DTGVSQNPRHKITKRGQNVTFRCDPISEHNRLYWYRQTLGQGPEFLTYFQNEAQLEKSRLLSDRFSAERPKGSFSTLEIQRTEQGDSAMYLCASSPSAPLAGGHEQYFGPGTRLTVT.

The chain couples TRBV7-3 to TRBJ2-7, with TRBD2 matching 7 bases. Germline V lookup: CDR1 SGHTA, CDR2 FQGTGA. Trimming took 5 bases from V and 0 from J; bases not matched to a gene: 7. This CDR3 has 15 amino acids. The CDR3 region is CASSPSGASSYEQYF. The CDR3 DNA reads TGTGCCAGCAGCCCAAGCGGGGCGAGCTCCTACGAGCAGTACTTC. Looking up the rest from reference TRBV7-3 and TRBJ2-7 gives the full variable domain: GAGVSQTPSNKVTEKGKYVELRCDPISGHTALYWYRQSLGQGPEFLIYFQGTGAADDSGLPNDRFFAVRPEGSVSTLKIQRTERGDSAVYLCASSPSGASSYEQYFGPGTRLTVT.

This clone was seen a few times. This chain links TRBV7-9 with TRBJ2-3; 14 nucleotides match TRBD2. CDR1 SEHNR and CDR2 FQNEAQ come from the germline V gene (reference sequence). The CDR3 is 18 residues long. V was pared by 4 bases and J by 3 bases, with 9 bases of the junction left unmatched. As DNA, the CDR3 is TGTGCCAGCAGCTCTGCCGCCGGGACTAGCGGGAGAACAGATACGCAGTATTTT. Translating gives CASSSAAGTSGRTDTQYF.

This clone has just a few counts. This rearrangement joins TRBV4-2 to TRBJ2-3; D perhaps matches TRBD2 (7 bases). The CDR3 has 14 amino acids. Germline CDR1 is LGHNA and CDR2 is YNFKEQ. The V end was cut by 4 bases, the J end by 6 bases, with 14 bases between. The CDR3 region is CASSLLGGADTQYF. The CDR3 DNA follows: TGTGCCAGCAGCCTTCTAGGGGGGGCTGATACGCAGTATTTT.

This clone was seen a few times. This chain connects TRBV30 to TRBJ2-3, with D unclear. Trimming took off 0 bases at V and 7 bases at J, with 8 bases between the two ends. This CDR3 region has 12 residues. Germline CDR1 GTSNPN, CDR2 SVGIG (reference sequence). CDR3 protein: CAWSVQTHTQYF. CDR3 DNA sequence: TGTGCCTGGAGTGTTCAGACTCATACGCAGTATTTT.

This clone was found a few times. The chain employs TRBV25-1 and TRBJ2-5; no clear D gene. This CDR3 spans 17 amino acids. Germline CDR1 reads MGHDK; CDR2 reads SYGVNS. With 1 base removed from V and 2 bases from J, the gap between germline ends came to 17 bases. Here the CDR3 reads CASSELEPAQAQETQYF. The CDR3, as DNA: TGTGCCAGCAGTGAATTGGAACCGGCGCAAGCGCAAGAGACCCAGTACTTC.

This rearrangement joins TRBV29-1 to TRBJ1-1; 9 bases fit TRBD1. Germline CDR1 is SQVTM and CDR2 is ANQGSEA. This CDR3 comprises 14 residues. Germline trimming cut 2 bases from V and 3 bases from J; bases unmatched to any gene: 4. CDR3 residues: CSVENRGLYTEAFF. The CDR3 DNA sequence: TGCAGCGTTGAAAACAGGGGGCTGTACACTGAAGCTTTCTTT.

The chain is built from TRBV19 and TRBJ2-7, with 8 bases aligning to TRBD2. Germline V lookup: CDR1 LNHDA, CDR2 SQIVND (reference sequence). V lost 5 bases and J lost 0; bases outside the gene matches: 3. The CDR3 loop spans 14 amino acids. DNA for the CDR3: TGTGCCAGTAGTTCACTAGCGGACTCCTACGAGCAGTACTTC. This codes for CASSSLADSYEQYF. The full variable domain, in which reference TRBV19 and TRBJ2-7 provide the parts outside the CDR3, is DGGITQSPKYLFRKEGQNVTLSCEQNLNHDAMYWYRQDPGQGLRLIYYSQIVNDFQKGDIAEGYSVSREKKESFPLTVTSAQKNPTAFYLCASSSLADSYEQYFGPGTRLTVT.

This clone was observed a handful of times. This chain connects TRBV30 to TRBJ2-7, with 8 bases fitting TRBD2. Per germline, CDR1 GTSNPN and CDR2 SVGIG (reference sequence). The CDR3 covers 17 residues. With 1 base clipped from V and 0 bases from J, the junction kept 11 bases outside the gene matches. Written as DNA, the CDR3 is TGTGCCTGGAGTGGAGGCACTAGCGGAAGGAGCTCCTACGAGCAGTACTTC. Amino acid sequence: CAWSGGTSGRSSYEQYF.

The genes are TRBV2 and TRBJ2-3, with 12 bases identical to TRBD2. CDR1 and CDR2 (germline): SNHLY, FYNNEI. Germline trimming cut 6 bases from V and 4 bases from J; bases unmatched to any gene: 5. This CDR3 spans 15 amino acids. Written as DNA, the CDR3 is TGTGCCAGCAGGACTAGCGGGAGTAATCCAGATACGCAGTATTTT. Translated, it gives CASRTSGSNPDTQYF.

This sequence joins TRBV30 and TRBJ2-1; 11 nucleotides agree with TRBD2. V was pared by 4 bases and J by 5 bases, with 4 bases of the junction left unmatched. CDR1 and CDR2 from the germline V gene are GTSNPN and SVGIG (reference sequence). The CDR3 has 14 residues. CDR3 nucleotides: TGTGCCTGGACCGGGACTAGCGGACACAATGAGCAGTTCTTC. Residues: CAWTGTSGHNEQFF.

The genes are TRBV9 and TRBJ2-2, with D perhaps matching TRBD2 (6 bases). Trimming removed 4 bases at V and 2 bases at J, with 12 bases between. CDR3 length: 15 residues. CDR1 is SGDLS and CDR2 is YYNGEE in the germline V gene. CDR3 nucleotides: TGTGCCAGCAGCCCCCAGGCGGGAAACACCGGGGAGCTGTTTTTT. This translates into CASSPQAGNTGELFF.

This clone was counted between two and nine times. The chain carries TRBV29-1 and TRBJ2-5, with no clear D. The length of the CDR3 is 12 residues. The germline V and J ends were trimmed by 4 bases and 4 bases, with 10 bases remaining between them. From germline, CDR1 is SQVTM and CDR2 ANQGSEA. The CDR3 loop is CSVGIRGETQYF. The CDR3 DNA is TGCAGCGTTGGTATCAGAGGAGAGACCCAGTACTTC. The whole variable domain, filled in from reference TRBV29-1 and TRBJ2-5, reads SAVISQKPSRDICQRGTSLTIQCQVDSQVTMMFWYRQQPGQSLTLIATANQGSEATYESGFVIDKFPISRPNLTFSTLTVSNMSPEDSSIYLCSVGIRGETQYFGPGTRLLVL.

At least ten counts were recorded for this clone. The rearrangement uses TRBV4-3 and TRBJ2-5; perhaps TRBD1 as D (5 bases). The CDR3 covers 12 residues. V lost 0 bases, J lost 7 bases, and 6 bases lay in between. Germline CDR1 LGHNA, CDR2 YSLEER. The chain's CDR3 is CASSQETGTQYF. CDR3 DNA sequence: TGCGCCAGCAGCCAAGAAACAGGGACCCAGTACTTC.

This clone was seen more than once but under ten times. The chain employs TRBV27 and TRBJ2-7; 9 positions agree with TRBD2. This CDR3 has 14 amino acids. Per the germline V gene, CDR1 is MNHEY and CDR2 is SMNVEV (reference sequence). After removal of 2 bases from V and 3 bases from J, the junction contained 2 bases not matched to a gene. The CDR3 sequence is CASSLAGGRYEQYF. DNA for the CDR3: TGTGCCAGCAGTTTAGCGGGGGGGCGCTACGAGCAGTACTTC.

There are a few counts of this clone. The rearrangement joins TRBV19 to TRBJ2-1; D gene ambiguous. Germline V gives CDR1 LNHDA, CDR2 SQIVND (reference sequence). The CDR3 runs 13 residues. V lost 3 bases to trimming and J lost 7 bases, with 10 bases between them. Written as DNA, the CDR3 is TGTGCCAGTAGTATCGTGGCCGGGAATGAGCAGTTCTTC. Protein sequence: CASSIVAGNEQFF.

This clone occurred a few times. The rearrangement joins TRBV25-1 to TRBJ1-3, with 9 bases identical to TRBD1. This CDR3 is built from 15 residues. In germline, CDR1 is MGHDK, CDR2 SYGVNS. After removal of 3 bases from V and 4 bases from J, the junction contained 4 bases not matched to a gene. CDR3 nucleotides: TGTGCCAGCAGTGAGCGACAGGGGGTAGGAAACACCATATATTTT. This encodes CASSERQGVGNTIYF.

This clone has a handful of counts. The genes are TRBV7-9 and TRBJ2-1, with 10 bases fitting TRBD2. The germline V gene encodes CDR1 SEHNR and CDR2 FQNEAQ (reference sequence). This CDR3 has 16 amino acids. V lost 4 bases and J lost 9; bases outside the gene matches: 12. This CDR3 reads CASSSRPGTSVIEQFF. CDR3 bases: TGTGCCAGCAGCTCCCGCCCCGGGACTAGCGTTATTGAGCAGTTCTTC.

A few counts support this clone. The chain has TRBV9 and TRBJ2-3; 13 nucleotides align to TRBD2. V trimming: 5 bases; J trimming: 6 bases; junction bases outside the gene matches: 6. CDR1 is SGDLS and CDR2 is YYNGEE in the germline V gene. CDR3 length: 15 residues. The CDR3 nucleotides are TGTGCCAGCAGTCCGACTAGCGGGAGGTTTGATACGCAGTATTTT. Its protein product is CASSPTSGRFDTQYF.

A few counts support this clone. The chain is built from TRBV15 and TRBJ2-1, with a tentative D call TRBD1 (5 bases). Germline loops: CDR1 LNHNV, CDR2 YYDKDF (reference sequence). The CDR3 contains 16 residues. The ends were cut back, 0 bases at V and 7 bases at J, with 16 bases in the middle. CDR3 loop: CATSRDGRGARNEQFF. Written as DNA, the CDR3 is TGTGCCACCAGCAGAGATGGAAGGGGCGCAAGGAATGAGCAGTTCTTC. Supplemented by reference TRBV15 and TRBJ2-1, the full variable domain reads DAMVIQNPRYQVTQFGKPVTLSCSQTLNHNVMYWYQQKSSQAPKLLFHYYDKDFNNEADTPDNFQSRRPNTSFCFLDIRSPGLGDTAMYLCATSRDGRGARNEQFFGPGTRLTVL.

The chain employs TRBV6-5 and TRBJ2-7; 7 bases fit TRBD2. V was pared by 6 bases and J by 5 bases, with 13 bases of the junction left unmatched. Germline V lookup: CDR1 MNHEY, CDR2 SVGAGI. This CDR3 spans 15 amino acids. CDR3 sequence: CASSRGLGTVHEQYF. CDR3 nucleotide sequence: TGTGCCAGCAGCCGCGGACTAGGGACGGTCCACGAGCAGTACTTC.

This rearrangement joins TRBV10-3 to TRBJ2-2; D unclear. Trimming took off 3 bases at V and 5 bases at J, with 7 bases between the two ends. Germline V gene data show CDR1 as ENHRY and CDR2 as SYGVKD. CDR3 length: 13 amino acids. CDR3 sequence reads: CAISDSPTGELFF. For the CDR3, the DNA is TGTGCCATCAGTGACTCCCCGACCGGGGAGCTGTTTTTT.

This chain joins TRBV5-1 and TRBJ2-1; 11 bases map to TRBD2. CDR1 and CDR2 from the germline V gene are SGHRS and YFSETQ. The J segment lost 8 bases and the V segment lost 5 bases, leaving 12 bases of the junction unmatched. This CDR3 region has 16 residues. This CDR3 reads CASRAGVAGGPDEQFF. The CDR3 DNA reads TGCGCCAGCAGGGCGGGGGTAGCGGGAGGGCCGGATGAGCAGTTCTTC.